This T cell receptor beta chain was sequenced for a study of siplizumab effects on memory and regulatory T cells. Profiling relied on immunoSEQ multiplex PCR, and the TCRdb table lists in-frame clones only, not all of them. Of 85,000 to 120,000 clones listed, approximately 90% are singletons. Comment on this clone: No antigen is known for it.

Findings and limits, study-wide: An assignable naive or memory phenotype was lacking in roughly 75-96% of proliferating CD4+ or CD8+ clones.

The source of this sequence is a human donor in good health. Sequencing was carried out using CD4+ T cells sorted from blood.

CDR3 bases: TGTGCCAGTAGTCAAAGGACAGTAACCAAAAACATTCAGTACTTC. Protein: CASSQRTVTKNIQYF. The rearrangement links TRBV19 to TRBJ2-4; possible D gene TRBD1, 6 bases. The CDR3 runs to 15 residues. Germline CDR1 LNHDA, CDR2 SQIVND (reference sequence). The ends were cut back, 5 bases at V and 2 bases at J, with 13 bases in the middle.